This T cell receptor (beta chain) appears in the sequencing data of a study of T cell changes during pregnancy in multiple sclerosis. Method: immunoSEQ multiplex PCR; TCRdb's copy keeps in-frame clones and lacks some. Among approximately 38,000 clones, more than 90% were seen once, and the ten largest hold approximately 5%. Trimming stripped 7 bases from V and 1 base from J, with 13 bases between. Germline lookup yields CDR1 MNHNS and CDR2 SASEGT. The CDR3 spans 14 residues. The clonotype was recovered from a female donor with multiple sclerosis, enrolled in a pregnancy study. This specimen was CD8+ T cells from peripheral blood mononuclear cells, taken in the third trimester of pregnancy. This chain joins TRBV6-1 and TRBJ1-1; D call uncertain. DNA of the CDR3: TGTGCCAGCACCCCGGGGTCAGAGAACACTGAAGCTTTCTTT. Its translation is CASTPGSENTEAFF.